The clone carrying this TCR delta chain was found a few times. Its antigen is not known. The likely explanation is a read error, given a far larger clone one base away. In the same sample, other DNA sequences code for this CDR3. Looked up from germline, CDR1 is TSWWSYY and CDR2 is QGS. CDR3 size: 24 residues. The data are from a study of γδ T cells in repeated Plasmodium falciparum infection. Study details: Some Malian samples span acute malaria episodes; others come from no-transmission periods. General study points: Vdelta2-negative gammadelta repertoires, largely Vdelta1+, seemingly showed infection-driven waves of new clonal selection.

Vgamma9/Vdelta2+ and Vdelta2-negative gammadelta T cells were flow-sorted from PBMC for bulk sequencing. TCRdb made new clone calls on the multiplex PCR reads using CATT. The data contain around 82,000 delta-chain clones, 1.4% to 1.5% of them seen just once; the ten biggest clones take up under 10%. This TCR derives from a pool of human donors (malaria-infected and uninfected, not separated). Material for sequencing was gamma-delta T cells from blood. The V gene call is TRDV1, and the J gene call is absent; the DNA was not used to check the table's D call, TRDD3. CDR3 coding DNA: TGTGCTCTTGGGGAACTAGCCCCAATCCTTCCTCTCCTCTGGGGGGACACTTTGACAGCACAGCTCTTCTTT. It translates to CALGELAPILPLLWGDTLTAQLFF.